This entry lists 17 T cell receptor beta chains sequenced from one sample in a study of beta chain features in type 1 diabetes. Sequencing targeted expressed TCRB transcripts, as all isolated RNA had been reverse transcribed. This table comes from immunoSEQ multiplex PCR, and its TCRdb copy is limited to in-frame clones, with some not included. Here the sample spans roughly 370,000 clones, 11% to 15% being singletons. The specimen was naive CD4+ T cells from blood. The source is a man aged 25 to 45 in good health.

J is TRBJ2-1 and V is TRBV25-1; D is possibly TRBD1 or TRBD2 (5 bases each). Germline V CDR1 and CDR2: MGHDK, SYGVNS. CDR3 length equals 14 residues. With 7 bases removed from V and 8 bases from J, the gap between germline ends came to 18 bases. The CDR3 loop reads CASTKLEGPHEQFF. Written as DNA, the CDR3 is TGTGCCAGCACCAAACTAGAGGGGCCACATGAGCAGTTCTTC.

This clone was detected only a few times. CDR3 in amino acids: CASSRLTGKGEAFF. CDR3 nucleotide sequence: TGTGCCAGCAGCCGCCTGACAGGGAAGGGGGAAGCTTTCTTT. The V gene is TRBV14, the J gene TRBJ1-1; 7 positions agree with TRBD1. With 4 bases clipped from V and 8 bases from J, the junction kept 10 bases outside the gene matches. This CDR3 has 14 residues. The germline gives CDR1 SGHDN, CDR2 FVKESK.

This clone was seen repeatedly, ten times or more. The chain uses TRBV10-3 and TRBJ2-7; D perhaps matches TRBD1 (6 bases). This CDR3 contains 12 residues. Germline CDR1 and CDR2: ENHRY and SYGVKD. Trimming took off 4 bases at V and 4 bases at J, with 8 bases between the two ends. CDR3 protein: CAISGQEYEQYF. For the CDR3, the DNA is TGTGCCATCAGTGGACAGGAGTACGAGCAGTACTTC.

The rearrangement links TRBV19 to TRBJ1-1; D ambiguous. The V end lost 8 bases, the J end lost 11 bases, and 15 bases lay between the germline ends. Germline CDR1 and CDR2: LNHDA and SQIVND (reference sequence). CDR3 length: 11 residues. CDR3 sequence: CASGYSNSAFF. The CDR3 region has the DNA TGTGCCAGTGGATACTCGAATTCGGCTTTCTTT.

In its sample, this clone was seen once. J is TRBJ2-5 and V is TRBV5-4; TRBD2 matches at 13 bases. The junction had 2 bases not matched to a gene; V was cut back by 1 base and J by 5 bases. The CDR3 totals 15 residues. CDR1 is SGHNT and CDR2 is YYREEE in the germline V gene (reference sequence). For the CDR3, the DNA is TGTGCCAGCAGCTTGACTAGCGGGAGGGTGGAGACCCAGTACTTC. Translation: CASSLTSGRVETQYF.

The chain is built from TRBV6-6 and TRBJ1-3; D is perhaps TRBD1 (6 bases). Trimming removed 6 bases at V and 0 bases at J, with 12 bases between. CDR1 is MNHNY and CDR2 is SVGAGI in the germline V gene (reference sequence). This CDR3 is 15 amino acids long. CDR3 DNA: TGTGCCAGCAGACGGACAGCCAGCTCTGGAAACACCATATATTTT. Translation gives CASRRTASSGNTIYF.

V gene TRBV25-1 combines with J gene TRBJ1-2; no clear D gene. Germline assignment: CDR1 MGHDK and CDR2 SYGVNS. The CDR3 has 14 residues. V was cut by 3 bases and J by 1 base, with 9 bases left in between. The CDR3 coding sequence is TGTGCCAGCAGTGATGCCGTCAATAACTATGGCTACACCTTC. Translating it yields CASSDAVNNYGYTF.

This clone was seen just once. The DNA for the CDR3 is TGTGCCAGTAGTATTATCGTCTCGAGGGGGATCTATGGCTACACCTTC. Translation: CASSIIVSRGIYGYTF. The rearrangement uses TRBV19 and TRBJ1-2; a possible D gene is TRBD1 (6 bases). Germline V gene sequence: CDR1 LNHDA, CDR2 SQIVND (reference sequence). Trimming shortened V by 3 bases and J by 4 bases, and 18 bases separated the two germline ends. The CDR3 sequence is 16 residues long. Combining the CDR3 with reference TRBV19 and TRBJ1-2 gives the whole variable domain DGGITQSPKYLFRKEGQNVTLSCEQNLNHDAMYWYRQDPGQGLRLIYYSQIVNDFQKGDIAEGYSVSREKKESFPLTVTSAQKNPTAFYLCASSIIVSRGIYGYTFGSGTRLTVV.

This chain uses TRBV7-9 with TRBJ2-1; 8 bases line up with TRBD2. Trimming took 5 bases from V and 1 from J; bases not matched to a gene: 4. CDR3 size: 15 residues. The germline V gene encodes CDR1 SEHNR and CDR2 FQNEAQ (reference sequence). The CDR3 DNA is TGTGCCAGCAGCGCCCGGGGGGGTTCCTACAATGAGCAGTTCTTC. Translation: CASSARGGSYNEQFF. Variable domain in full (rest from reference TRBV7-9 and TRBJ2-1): DTGVSQNPRHKITKRGQNVTFRCDPISEHNRLYWYRQTLGQGPEFLTYFQNEAQLEKSRLLSDRFSAERPKGSFSTLEIQRTEQGDSAMYLCASSARGGSYNEQFFGPGTRLTVL.

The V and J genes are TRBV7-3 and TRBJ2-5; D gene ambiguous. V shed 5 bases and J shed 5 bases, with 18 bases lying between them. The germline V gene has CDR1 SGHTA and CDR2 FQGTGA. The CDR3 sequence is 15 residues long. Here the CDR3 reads CASSKYTGHGETQYF. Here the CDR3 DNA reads TGTGCCAGCAGCAAATACACGGGCCATGGGGAGACCCAGTACTTC.

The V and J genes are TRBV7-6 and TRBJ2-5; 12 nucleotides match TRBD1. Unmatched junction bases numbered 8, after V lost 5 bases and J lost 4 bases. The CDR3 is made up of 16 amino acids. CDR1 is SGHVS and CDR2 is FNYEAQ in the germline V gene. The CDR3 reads CASSKNRDRGPETQYF. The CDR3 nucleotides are TGTGCCAGCAGCAAAAACCGGGACAGGGGGCCAGAGACCCAGTACTTC.

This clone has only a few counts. The CDR3, as DNA: TGTGCCAGCAGTTACCATCCTGGGACAGCCCCCCTGGGCGAAAAACTGTTTTTT. Its translation: CASSYHPGTAPLGEKLFF. The chain employs TRBV6-8 and TRBJ1-4; TRBD1 agrees at 7 bases. V was clipped by 2 bases and J by 8 bases; unmatched bases: 17. CDR1 and CDR2 (germline): MNHGY, SAAAGT. CDR3 length: 18 amino acids.

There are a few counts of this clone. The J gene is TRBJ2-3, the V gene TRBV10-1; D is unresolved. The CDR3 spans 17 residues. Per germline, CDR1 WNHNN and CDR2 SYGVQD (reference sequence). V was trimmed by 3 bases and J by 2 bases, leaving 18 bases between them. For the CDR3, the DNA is TGCGCCAGCAGTGATCATTTTGGGGTACGATACACAGATACGCAGTATTTT. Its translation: CASSDHFGVRYTDTQYF.

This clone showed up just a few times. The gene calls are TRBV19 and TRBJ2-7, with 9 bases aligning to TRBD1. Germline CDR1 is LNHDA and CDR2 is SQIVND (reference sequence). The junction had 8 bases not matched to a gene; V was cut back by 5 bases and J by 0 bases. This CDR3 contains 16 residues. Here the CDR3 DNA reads TGTGCCAGTAGTCCCTCCCGGGACAGGGCCTCCTACGAGCAGTACGTC. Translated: CASSPSRDRASYEQYV.

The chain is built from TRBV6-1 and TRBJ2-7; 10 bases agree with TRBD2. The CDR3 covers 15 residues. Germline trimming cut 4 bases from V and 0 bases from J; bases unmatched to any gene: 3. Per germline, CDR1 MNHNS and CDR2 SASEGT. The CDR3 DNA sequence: TGTGCCAGCAGTGCCACTAGCGGGATCTCCTACGAGCAGTACGTC. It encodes CASSATSGISYEQYV.

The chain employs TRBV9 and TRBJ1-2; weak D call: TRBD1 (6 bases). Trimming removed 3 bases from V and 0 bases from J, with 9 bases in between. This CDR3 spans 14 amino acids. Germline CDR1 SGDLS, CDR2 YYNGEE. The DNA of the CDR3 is TGTGCCAGCAGCGGGACAGCAGCTAACTATGGCTACACCTTC. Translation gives CASSGTAANYGYTF. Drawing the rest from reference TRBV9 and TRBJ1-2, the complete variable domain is DSGVTQTPKHLITATGQRVTLRCSPRSGDLSVYWYQQSLDQGLQFLIQYYNGEERAKGNILERFSAQQFPDLHSELNLSSLELGDSALYFCASSGTAANYGYTFGSGTRLTVV.

CDR3 bases: TGTGCCAGCAGCTTAGGTCCGCAAATCAATGAGCAGTTCTTC. Translating gives CASSLGPQINEQFF. The rearrangement links TRBV7-2 to TRBJ2-1; D call uncertain. This CDR3 has 14 residues. Deletions cut 1 base from V and 6 bases from J, with 10 bases between. Germline-derived CDR1 and CDR2 are SGHTA and FQGNSA.